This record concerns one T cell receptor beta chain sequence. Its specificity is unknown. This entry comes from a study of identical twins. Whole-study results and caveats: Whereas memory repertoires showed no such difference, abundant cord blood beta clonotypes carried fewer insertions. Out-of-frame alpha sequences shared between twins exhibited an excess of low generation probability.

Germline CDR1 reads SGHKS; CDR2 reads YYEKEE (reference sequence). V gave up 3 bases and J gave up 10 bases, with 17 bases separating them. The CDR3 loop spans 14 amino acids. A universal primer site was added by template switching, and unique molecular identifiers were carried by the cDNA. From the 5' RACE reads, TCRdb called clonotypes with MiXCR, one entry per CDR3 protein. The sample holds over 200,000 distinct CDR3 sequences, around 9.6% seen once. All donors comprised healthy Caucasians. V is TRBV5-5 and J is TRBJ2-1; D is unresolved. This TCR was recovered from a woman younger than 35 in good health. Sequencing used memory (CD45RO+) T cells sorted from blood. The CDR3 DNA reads TGTGCCAGCAGCTCGGCCTCTACGGACGGCGAGCAGTTCTTC. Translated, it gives CASSSASTDGEQFF.